This T cell receptor (beta chain) was profiled in a study of T cell responses to AZD1222 COVID-19 vaccine. Germline V gives CDR1 LNHDA, CDR2 SQIVND (reference sequence). CDR3 size: 16 residues. The ends were cut back, 8 bases at V and 8 bases at J, with 27 bases in the middle. TCRdb's copy holds only in-frame clones and misses some; the assay was immunoSEQ multiplex PCR. The sample carries some 98,000 clones, nearly 90% recorded once. The chain has TRBV19 and TRBJ1-2, with TRBD1 as a possible D gene (5 bases). Sequencing used peripheral blood, obtained on day 0 of AZD1222 vaccination. The TCR sequence derives from an adult in good health. CDR3 DNA sequence: TGTGCCAGTGGGGCCGGGATTCAAATGCCTATTGGGGGCTACACCTTC. This gives the protein CASGAGIQMPIGGYTF.